The present T cell receptor (beta chain) was sequenced within a study of control samples from healthy donors and cancer patients (dated by TCRdb to 2020 to 2021). Library preparation was by the immunoSEQ multiplex PCR assay. The clones in this table, taken by TCRdb from immuneACCESS, are in-frame only. Not every clone is retained; where verified, under half of the shortfall comes from an unresolved V gene, and the cause of the rest is unknown. Present in this sample are some 140,000 clones, about 94% of which were seen just once. 5.7% of the sample lies in the top ten. The CDR3, from cysteine to phenylalanine, totals 14 residues. Only the CDR3 part of the read is kept: 42 bases, read in frame from the first base. Via the germline V gene, CDR1 is SGHRS and CDR2 YFSETQ. This clone occurred once. Its antigen has not been determined. One end of the junction does not line up with germline, which may come from a read error.

The receptor was isolated from a man aged 40-50 years in good health. The rearranged segments are TRBV5-1 and TRBJ1-2; possibly the D gene is TRBD1, per 6 matching bases. Sequenced input: blood. The CDR3 protein is CASTLGLSQGGYTF. The DNA sequence is given as TGCGCCAGCACCTTGGGACTCTCACAGGGAGGCTACACCTTC.